This T cell receptor (beta chain) was identified in a study of shared clonotypes between healthy human individuals. Clones were read by immunoSEQ multiplex PCR, and TCRdb kept only the in-frame ones, dropping some. This sample has 2 million or so clones, with 85% to 95% found just once. V was trimmed by 2 bases and J by 1 base, leaving 15 bases between them. The CDR3 runs 16 residues. The germline gives CDR1 MGHRA, CDR2 YSYEKL. This receptor was obtained from a young man in good health. The genes are TRBV4-1 and TRBJ2-7, with D maybe TRBD2 (6 bases). Material for sequencing was naive CD4+ T cells sorted from blood. Noted subset: CD45RA+ positively selected. The CDR3 here is CASSQSVAGISYEQYF. The CDR3 nucleotides are TGCGCCAGCAGCCAATCGGTGGCGGGGATATCCTACGAGCAGTACTTC.